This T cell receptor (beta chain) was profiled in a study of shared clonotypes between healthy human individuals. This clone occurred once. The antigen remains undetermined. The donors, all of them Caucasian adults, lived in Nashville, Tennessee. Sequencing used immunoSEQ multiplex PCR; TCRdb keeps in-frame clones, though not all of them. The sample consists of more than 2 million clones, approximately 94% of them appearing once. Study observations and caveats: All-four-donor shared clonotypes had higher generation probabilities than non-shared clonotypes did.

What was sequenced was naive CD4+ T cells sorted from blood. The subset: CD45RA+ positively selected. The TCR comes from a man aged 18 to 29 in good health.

CDR3 sequence reads: CASSTRTSGNNEQFF. The CDR3 DNA sequence: TGTGCCAGCAGTACCCGGACTAGCGGAAACAATGAGCAGTTCTTC. The V call is TRBV5-4, the J call TRBJ2-1; 10 bases match TRBD2. The trim removed 5 bases at V and 5 bases at J, leaving 7 bases unmatched. The CDR3 consists of 15 residues. Looked up from germline, CDR1 is SGHNT and CDR2 is YYREEE (reference sequence). Full variable domain (remainder filled in from reference TRBV5-4 and TRBJ2-1): ETGVTQSPTHLIKTRGQQVTLRCSSQSGHNTVSWYQQALGQGPQFIFQYYREEENGRGNFPPRFSGLQFPNYSSELNVNALELDDSALYLCASSTRTSGNNEQFFGPGTRLTVL.